Below, 10 T cell receptor beta chains from the same sample are listed, as sequenced in a study of blood T cell repertoires in COVID-19. Produced via immunoSEQ multiplex PCR; TCRdb's table is partial and in-frame only. The table records roughly 180,000 clones, around 78% of them present only once. The specimen sequenced was PBMCs or T cells enriched from blood (not recorded which). The receptors shown here come from a woman in her forties or fifties who had recovered from COVID-19.

The chain uses TRBV5-1 and TRBJ2-3, with TRBD2 matching over 10 bases. Germline CDR1 reads SGHRS; CDR2 reads YFSETQ. The V and J ends lost 4 bases and 6 bases, in that order; junction bases with no gene match: 11. The CDR3 extends over 16 amino acids. In nucleotides, the CDR3 is TGCGCCAGCAGCCCCGAAGCAGCGGGAGGGCCGGATACGCAGTATTTT. This gives the protein CASSPEAAGGPDTQYF.

CDR3 nucleotide sequence: TGTGCCAGCAGTTACGAGGGTATGGCCACTGAAGCTTTCTTT. Residues: CASSYEGMATEAFF. V gene TRBV6-2 or TRBV6-3 combines with J gene TRBJ1-1; D is undetermined. Germline values: CDR1 MNHEY, CDR2 SVGEGT. The ends were cut back, 2 bases at V and 4 bases at J, with 11 bases in the middle. The CDR3 consists of 14 residues.

V is TRBV15 and J is TRBJ1-1, with 10 bases matching TRBD1. In germline, CDR1 is LNHNV, CDR2 YYDKDF (reference sequence). The CDR3 is 14 amino acids. Trimming took 7 bases from V and 7 from J; bases not matched to a gene: 9. CDR3 nucleotide sequence: TGTGCCACCAATACGGGACAGGGGTCGAGTGAAGCTTTCTTT. It encodes CATNTGQGSSEAFF.

This clone was found a few times. This sequence joins TRBV28 and TRBJ1-2, with D possibly being TRBD1 (5 bases). The CDR3 runs to 13 residues. Trimming shortened V by 7 bases and J by 4 bases, and 13 bases separated the two germline ends. The germline V gene has CDR1 MDHEN and CDR2 SYDVKM. The CDR3: CASTTDRVYGYTF. The CDR3 nucleotides read TGTGCCAGCACGACAGACAGAGTCTATGGCTACACCTTC.

The chain recombines TRBV7-8 with TRBJ2-7, with a possible D match to TRBD1 (5 bases). Trimming cost V 5 bases and J 7 bases, with 12 bases left between them. Germline V lookup: CDR1 SGHVS, CDR2 FQNEAQ. The CDR3 consists of 12 residues. CDR3 in DNA: TGTGCCAGCAGCCCACAGGTGGGAGAGCAGTACGTC. Translated, it gives CASSPQVGEQYV.

The table lists this clone with a count of one. This chain links TRBV27 with TRBJ2-7, with a tentative D call TRBD1 (6 bases). The germline gives CDR1 MNHEY, CDR2 SMNVEV (reference sequence). Between the trimmed V and J ends, which lost 4 bases and 3 bases, there was a span of 13 bases. This CDR3 has 14 residues. In nucleotides, the CDR3 is TGTGCCAGCAGTTCCACAGGGTGGGACTACGAGCAGTACGTC. Translating it yields CASSSTGWDYEQYV.

This clone occurred once. The V gene is TRBV28, the J gene TRBJ2-6; D is possibly TRBD2 (5 bases). The V gene lost 6 bases and the J gene lost 12 bases, with 12 bases spanning the gap. From germline, CDR1 is MDHEN and CDR2 SYDVKM. The CDR3 consists of 12 residues. As DNA, the CDR3 is TGTGCCAGCAGCCTCGAGGGTGGCGTCCTGACTTTC. This sequence encodes CASSLEGGVLTF.

The CDR3 region is CASSSHDGTGELFF. As DNA, the CDR3 is TGTGCCAGCAGCTCACATGACGGGACCGGGGAGCTGTTTTTT. V and J are TRBV13 and TRBJ2-2; D not resolved. CDR1 is PRHDT, CDR2 FYEKMQ, per germline (reference sequence). The CDR3 is 14 residues long. Trimming shortened V by 4 bases and J by 5 bases, and 11 bases separated the two germline ends.

This sequence joins TRBV3-1 (or the pseudogene TRBV3-2) and TRBJ1-3; unclear D gene. CDR3 length: 12 residues. Trimming shortened V by 1 base and J by 5 bases, and 3 bases separated the two germline ends. From germline, CDR1 is LGHDT and CDR2 YNNKEL (reference sequence). The CDR3 protein is CASSQGRNTIYF. The CDR3 DNA is TGTGCCAGCAGCCAAGGTAGAAACACCATATATTTT.

The rearrangement links TRBV29-1 to TRBJ2-5, with no clear D. CDR1 and CDR2 (germline): SQVTM, ANQGSEA. This CDR3 has 12 residues. Trimming cost V 4 bases and J 2 bases, with 8 bases left between them. CDR3 DNA: TGCAGCGTTGTATGGCAGCAAGAGACCCAGTACTTC. Its protein product is CSVVWQQETQYF.